The rows below give T cell receptor beta chains drawn from one sample of a study of T cell responses to AZD1222 COVID-19 vaccine. The method was immunoSEQ multiplex PCR; TCRdb's version includes in-frame clones alone and lacks a portion of them. Of some 140,000 clones in the sample, about 93% were seen once. Here the sequenced sample was peripheral blood, taken 28 days after the second AZD1222 dose. Receptors were obtained from an adult who received the AZD1222 COVID-19 vaccine. Both conserved end residues are part of each CDR3. Fields, in order: J gene, V gene, D gene, CDR3 protein, CDR3 DNA. A D gene is named only where the DNA matches it firmly.

TRBJ1-4 TRBV6-1 NA CASSEQIATNEKLFF TGTGCCAGCAGTGAGCAGATCGCAACTAATGAAAAACTGTTTTTT
TRBJ2-3 TRBV2 NA CASIIPKRGVSTNTQYF TGTGCCAGCATCATCCCGAAGAGAGGGGTTTCGACTAATACGCAGTATTTT
TRBJ1-2 TRBV10-3 NA CAIRNRDLHGYTF TGTGCCATCAGAAACAGGGATCTACATGGCTACACCTTC
TRBJ1-1 TRBV7-9 NA CASSLAFSQQGVGYEAFF TGTGCCAGCAGCTTAGCGTTTAGTCAACAAGGGGTAGGCTATGAAGCTTTCTTT
TRBJ1-2 TRBV4-2 NA CASSQVGGPGDGYTF TGTGCCAGCAGCCAAGTTGGCGGACCGGGGGATGGCTACACCTTC
TRBJ2-7 TRBV6-1 NA CASGQGFYEQYF TGTGCCAGCGGTCAGGGTTTCTACGAGCAGTACTTC
TRBJ1-4 TRBV6-5 NA CASSNREKLFF TGTGCCAGCAGTAACAGAGAAAAACTGTTTTTT
TRBJ2-1 TRBV6-2/TRBV6-3 TRBD1 CASSYGGQGKVYNEQFF TGTGCCAGCAGTTACGGGGGACAGGGGAAAGTTTACAATGAGCAGTTCTTC
TRBJ1-4 TRBV5-1 NA CASSRQGPEKLFF TGCGCCAGCAGCCGTCAGGGGCCTGAAAAACTGTTTTTT
TRBJ1-5 TRBV5-1 NA CASSPTGNSNQPQHF TGCGCCAGCAGCCCAACAGGGAATAGCAATCAGCCCCAGCATTTT
TRBJ2-1 TRBV30 NA CAWKDAGTFGEQFF TGTGCCTGGAAGGATGCAGGGACTTTCGGTGAGCAGTTCTTC
TRBJ2-1 TRBV5-1 NA CASSLIFGSLGNEQFF TGCGCCAGCAGCTTAATTTTTGGGAGTCTCGGCAATGAGCAGTTCTTC